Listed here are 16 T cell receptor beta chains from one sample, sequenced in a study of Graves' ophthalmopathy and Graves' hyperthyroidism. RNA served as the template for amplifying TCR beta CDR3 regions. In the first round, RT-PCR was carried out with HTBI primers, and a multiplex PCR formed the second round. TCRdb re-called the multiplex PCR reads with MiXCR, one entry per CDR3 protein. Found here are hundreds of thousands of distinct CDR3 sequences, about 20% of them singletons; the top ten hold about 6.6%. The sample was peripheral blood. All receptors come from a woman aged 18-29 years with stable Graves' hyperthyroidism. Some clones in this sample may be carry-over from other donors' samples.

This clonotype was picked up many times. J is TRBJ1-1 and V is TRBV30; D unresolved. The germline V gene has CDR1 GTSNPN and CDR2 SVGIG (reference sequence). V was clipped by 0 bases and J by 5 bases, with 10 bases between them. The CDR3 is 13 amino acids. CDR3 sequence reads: CAWSVTYPTEAFF. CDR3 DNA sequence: TGTGCCTGGAGTGTTACCTATCCGACTGAAGCTTTCTTT.

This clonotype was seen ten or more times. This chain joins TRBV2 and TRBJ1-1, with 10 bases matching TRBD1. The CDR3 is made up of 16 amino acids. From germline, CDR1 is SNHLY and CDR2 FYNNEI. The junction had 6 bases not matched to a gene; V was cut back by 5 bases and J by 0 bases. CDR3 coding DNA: TGTGCCAGCAGTTGGGACAGGGGCGATTTGAACACTGAAGCTTTCTTT. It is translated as CASSWDRGDLNTEAFF. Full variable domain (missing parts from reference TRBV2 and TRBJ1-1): EPEVTQTPSHQVTQMGQEVILRCVPISNHLYFYWYRQILGQKVEFLVSFYNNEISEKSEIFDDQFSVERPDGSNFTLKIRSTKLEDSAMYFCASSWDRGDLNTEAFFGQGTRLTVV.

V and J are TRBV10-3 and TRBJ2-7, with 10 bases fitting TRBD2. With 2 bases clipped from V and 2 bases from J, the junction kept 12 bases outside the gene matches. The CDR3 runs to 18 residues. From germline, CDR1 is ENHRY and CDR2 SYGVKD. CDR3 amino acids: CAISEPTRTSGMTYEQYF. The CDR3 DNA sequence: TGTGCCATCAGTGAGCCGACCCGGACTAGCGGCATGACCTACGAGCAGTACTTC.

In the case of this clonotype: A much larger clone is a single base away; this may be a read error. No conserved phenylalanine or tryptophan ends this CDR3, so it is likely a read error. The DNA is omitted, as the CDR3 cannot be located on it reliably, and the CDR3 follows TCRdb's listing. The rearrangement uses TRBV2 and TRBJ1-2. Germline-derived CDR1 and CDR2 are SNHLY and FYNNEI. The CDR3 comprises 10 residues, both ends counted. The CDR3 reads CASSESRHTV.

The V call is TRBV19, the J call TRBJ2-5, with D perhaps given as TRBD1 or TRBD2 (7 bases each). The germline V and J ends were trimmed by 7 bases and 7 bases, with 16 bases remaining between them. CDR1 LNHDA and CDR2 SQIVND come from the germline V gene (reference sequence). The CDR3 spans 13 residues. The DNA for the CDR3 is TGTGCCAGTAAAAAGGCAGGGGGGGGGACCCAGTACTTC. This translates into CASKKAGGGTQYF.

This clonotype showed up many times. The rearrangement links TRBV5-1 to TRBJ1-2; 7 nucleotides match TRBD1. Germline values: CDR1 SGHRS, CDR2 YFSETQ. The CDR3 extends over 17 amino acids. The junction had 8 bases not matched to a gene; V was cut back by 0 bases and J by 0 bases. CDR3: CASSLDLRDRANYGYTF. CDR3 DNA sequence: TGCGCCAGCAGCTTGGATCTTCGGGACAGAGCTAACTATGGCTACACCTTC.

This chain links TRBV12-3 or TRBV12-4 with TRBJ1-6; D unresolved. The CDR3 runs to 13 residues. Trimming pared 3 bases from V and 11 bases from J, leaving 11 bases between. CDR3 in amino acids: CASSFGFSPPLHF. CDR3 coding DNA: TGTGCCAGCAGTTTTGGGTTTAGTCCACCCCTCCACTTT.

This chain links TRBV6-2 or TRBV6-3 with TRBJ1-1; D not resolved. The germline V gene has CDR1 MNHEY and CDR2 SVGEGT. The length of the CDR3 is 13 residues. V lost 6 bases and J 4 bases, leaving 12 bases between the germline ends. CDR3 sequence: CASRLTVGTEAFF. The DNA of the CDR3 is TGTGCCAGCAGACTTACAGTGGGCACTGAAGCTTTCTTT.

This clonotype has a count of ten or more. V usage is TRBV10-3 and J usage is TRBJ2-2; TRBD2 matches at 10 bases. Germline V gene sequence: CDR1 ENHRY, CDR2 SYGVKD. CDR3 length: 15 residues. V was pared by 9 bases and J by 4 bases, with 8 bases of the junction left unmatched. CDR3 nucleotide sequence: TGTGCCATTGCAGCGGGAGGGCCCGTCACCGGGGAGCTGTTTTTT. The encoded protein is CAIAAGGPVTGELFF.

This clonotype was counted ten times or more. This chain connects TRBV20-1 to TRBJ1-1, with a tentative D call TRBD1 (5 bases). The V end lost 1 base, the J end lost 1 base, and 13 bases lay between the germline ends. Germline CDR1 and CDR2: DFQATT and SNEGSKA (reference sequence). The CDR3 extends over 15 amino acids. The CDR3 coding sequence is TGCAGTGCTAGAGGTACAGGCCTCCAGAACACTGAAGCTTTCTTT. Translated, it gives CSARGTGLQNTEAFF.

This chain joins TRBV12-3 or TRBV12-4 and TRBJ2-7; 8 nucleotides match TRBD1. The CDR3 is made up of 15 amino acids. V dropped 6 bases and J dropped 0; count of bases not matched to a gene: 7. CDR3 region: CASSSQGGYSYEQYF. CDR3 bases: TGTGCCAGCAGCTCACAGGGGGGCTACTCCTACGAGCAGTACTTC.

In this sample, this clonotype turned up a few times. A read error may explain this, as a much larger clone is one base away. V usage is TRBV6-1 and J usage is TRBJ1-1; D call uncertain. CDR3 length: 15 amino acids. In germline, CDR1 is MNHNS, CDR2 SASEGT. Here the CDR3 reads CASTPEATWNTEACF. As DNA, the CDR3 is TGTGCCAGCACCCCTGAAGCAACCTGGAACACTGAAGCTTGCTTT.

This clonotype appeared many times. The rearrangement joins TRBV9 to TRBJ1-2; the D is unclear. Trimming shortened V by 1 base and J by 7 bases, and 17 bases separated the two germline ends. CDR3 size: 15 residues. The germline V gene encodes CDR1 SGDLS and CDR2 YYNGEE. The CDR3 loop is CASSVPGAGSAGYTF. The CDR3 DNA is TGTGCCAGCAGCGTACCCGGCGCGGGGTCGGCTGGCTACACCTTC.

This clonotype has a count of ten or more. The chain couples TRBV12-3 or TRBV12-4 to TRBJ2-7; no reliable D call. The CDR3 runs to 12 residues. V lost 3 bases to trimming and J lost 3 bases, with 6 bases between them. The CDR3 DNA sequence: TGTGCCAGCAGTTTCGACATCTACGAGCAGTACTTC. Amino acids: CASSFDIYEQYF.

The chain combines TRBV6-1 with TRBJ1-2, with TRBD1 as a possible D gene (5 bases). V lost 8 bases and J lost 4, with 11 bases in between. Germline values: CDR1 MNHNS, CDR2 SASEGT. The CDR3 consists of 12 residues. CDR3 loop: CASLGRPYGYTF. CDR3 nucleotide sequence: TGTGCCAGCTTGGGACGGCCCTATGGCTACACCTTC.

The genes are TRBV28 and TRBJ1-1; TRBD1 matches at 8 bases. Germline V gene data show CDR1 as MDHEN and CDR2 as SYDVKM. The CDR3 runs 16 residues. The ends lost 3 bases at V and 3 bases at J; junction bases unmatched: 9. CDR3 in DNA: TGTGCCAGCAGTTTCTATCTCAGGGGGCTGGACACTGAAGCTTTCTTT. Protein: CASSFYLRGLDTEAFF.